Following are 24 T cell receptor beta chains from one sample sequenced in a study of shared T cell receptors in the human thymus. The table came from immunoSEQ multiplex PCR; TCRdb's copy has only in-frame clones and leaves some out. The sample lists more than 550,000 clones, 70% to 90% occurring once. These sequences were also reported in another study, on human thymus T cells.

The material sequenced was thymocytes. The receptors here all came from a girl under two years old with a congenital heart defect.

This chain joins TRBV4-3 and TRBJ2-7; tentatively, D is TRBD1 (6 bases). Germline CDR1 and CDR2: LGHNA and YSLEER. V was clipped by 3 bases and J by 5 bases, with 11 bases between them. The CDR3 consists of 13 residues. DNA of the CDR3: TGCGCCAGCAGCCATTGGGGGCGCGACGAGCAGTACTTC. Its translation: CASSHWGRDEQYF.

The V gene is TRBV5-6, the J gene TRBJ2-1; D is unresolved. This CDR3 region has 12 residues. The V gene lost 2 bases and the J gene lost 5 bases, with 5 bases spanning the gap. In germline, CDR1 is SGHDT, CDR2 YYEEEE. In nucleotides, the CDR3 is TGTGCCAGCAGCTTCCTCCACAATGAGCAGTTCTTC. This gives the protein CASSFLHNEQFF.

The CDR3 region has the DNA TGTGCCAGCAGCTTAGGCCAGGGTGACAATCAGCCCCAGCATTTT. This codes for CASSLGQGDNQPQHF. This chain joins TRBV11-1 and TRBJ1-5; TRBD1 is a possible D gene (5 bases). Trimming stripped 1 base from V and 3 bases from J, with 10 bases between. Per germline, CDR1 SGHAT and CDR2 FQDESV (reference sequence). This CDR3 region has 15 residues.

V usage is TRBV28 and J usage is TRBJ1-5; D unclear. CDR1 and CDR2 from the germline V gene are MDHEN and SYDVKM. Trimming took 4 bases from V and 7 from J, leaving 20 bases between them. This CDR3 spans 16 amino acids. In nucleotides, the CDR3 is TGTGCCAGCAGTTCCGCGGACGGGATCCAAGGCCAGCCCCAGCATTTT. Its protein is CASSSADGIQGQPQHF.

V usage is TRBV9 and J usage is TRBJ1-1, with TRBD1 identical over 11 bases. V was pared by 4 bases and J by 3 bases, with 11 bases of the junction left unmatched. Germline V CDR1 and CDR2: SGDLS, YYNGEE. CDR3 length equals 17 residues. CDR3 region: CASSPEGWDRGDTEAFF. The DNA for the CDR3 is TGTGCCAGCAGCCCCGAGGGATGGGACAGGGGGGACACTGAAGCTTTCTTT.

The chain has TRBV28 and TRBJ2-2; possible D gene TRBD1, 6 bases. Deletions cut 10 bases from V and 7 bases from J, with 22 bases between. Germline values: CDR1 MDHEN, CDR2 SYDVKM. The CDR3 totals 15 residues. CDR3 sequence: CATRDNQRVLGELFF. CDR3 bases: TGTGCCACCAGGGACAATCAGAGAGTACTCGGGGAGCTGTTTTTT.

This chain links TRBV27 with TRBJ1-1; maybe TRBD1 (6 bases). The CDR3 is 13 residues long. V was shortened by 5 bases and J by 1 base, with 8 bases between the two germline ends. The V gene's germline CDR1 is MNHEY and CDR2 SMNVEV (reference sequence). Here the CDR3 reads CASSPRGNTEAFF. For the CDR3, the DNA is TGTGCCAGCAGTCCCAGGGGGAACACTGAAGCTTTCTTT.

The CDR3 here is CASSEAAPGLAGGFHTDTQYF. In nucleotides, the CDR3 is TGTGCCAGCAGTGAAGCTGCCCCCGGACTAGCGGGGGGGTTCCACACAGATACGCAGTATTTT. The gene calls are TRBV2 and TRBJ2-3; 15 bases agree with TRBD2. The CDR3 has 21 residues. With 0 bases clipped from V and 2 bases from J, the junction kept 12 bases outside the gene matches. In germline, CDR1 is SNHLY, CDR2 FYNNEI. The variable domain in full, with the rest retrieved from reference TRBV2 and TRBJ2-3, is EPEVTQTPSHQVTQMGQEVILRCVPISNHLYFYWYRQILGQKVEFLVSFYNNEISEKSEIFDDQFSVERPDGSNFTLKIRSTKLEDSAMYFCASSEAAPGLAGGFHTDTQYFGPGTRLTVL.

This chain uses TRBV5-4 with TRBJ2-7; 7 bases agree with TRBD2. This CDR3 contains 17 residues. Trimming took 4 bases from V and 2 from J; bases not matched to a gene: 15. Germline CDR1 reads SGHNT; CDR2 reads YYREEE (reference sequence). The CDR3 here is CASSAGLGGGSTYEQYF. The CDR3 bases are TGTGCCAGCAGCGCAGGATTGGGCGGGGGATCGACCTACGAGCAGTACTTC.

The chain recombines TRBV7-2 with TRBJ2-5; TRBD2 aligns across 7 bases. The germline V gene has CDR1 SGHTA and CDR2 FQGNSA. The CDR3 runs to 17 residues. The ends lost 5 bases at V and 3 bases at J; junction bases unmatched: 15. The CDR3 sequence: CASSRNPTSVWEETQYF. The CDR3 nucleotides are TGTGCCAGCAGCCGAAACCCCACTAGCGTCTGGGAAGAGACCCAGTACTTC. The variable domain in full, completed from reference TRBV7-2 and TRBJ2-5, reads GAGVSQSPSNKVTEKGKDVELRCDPISGHTALYWYRQSLGQGLEFLIYFQGNSAPDKSGLPSDRFSAERTGGSVSTLTIQRTQQEDSAVYLCASSRNPTSVWEETQYFGPGTRLLVL.

This clone was detected only a few times. This chain joins TRBV6-5 and TRBJ1-5; D unclear. Germline CDR1 is MNHEY and CDR2 is SVGAGI. Trimming cost V 6 bases and J 2 bases, with 11 bases left between them. CDR3 length: 14 amino acids. This chain's CDR3 is CASRNSTGNQPQHF. The CDR3 nucleotides read TGTGCCAGCAGGAACTCAACAGGCAATCAGCCCCAGCATTTT.

The chain uses TRBV18 and TRBJ1-5; possible D gene TRBD1, 5 bases. Germline assignment: CDR1 KGHSH and CDR2 LQKENI. V lost 3 bases, J lost 5 bases, and 8 bases lay in between. The CDR3 contains 13 residues. CDR3 nucleotide sequence: TGTGCCAGCTCACCGCAAGGGGATCAGCCCCAGCATTTT. It codes for CASSPQGDQPQHF.

This clone was seen only a few times. The same CDR3 can be traced to other DNA sequences in this sample. The CDR3 protein is CASSYSDRGYEQYF. The CDR3 DNA is TGTGCCAGCAGTTACTCCGACAGGGGCTACGAGCAGTACTTC. The rearrangement links TRBV6-5 to TRBJ2-7, with 8 positions matching TRBD1. The CDR3 has 14 residues. The germline V gene has CDR1 MNHEY and CDR2 SVGAGI. Losses at the gene ends were 0 bases for V and 3 bases for J; bases not matched to a gene: 1.

The gene calls are TRBV5-4 and TRBJ1-1; D unclear. The V and J ends lost 4 bases and 1 base respectively, with 11 bases between them. Germline V CDR1 and CDR2: SGHNT, YYREEE (reference sequence). This CDR3 is built from 14 residues. The CDR3 sequence is CASSVLTRNTEAFF. In DNA, the CDR3 is TGTGCCAGCAGCGTCCTAACGCGGAACACTGAAGCTTTCTTT.

The rearrangement joins TRBV4-3 to TRBJ1-6, with 7 bases identical to TRBD1. The CDR3 has 21 residues. V was pared by 6 bases and J by 5 bases, with 25 bases of the junction left unmatched. Germline CDR1 LGHNA, CDR2 YSLEER. This CDR3 reads CASSPRLRGLGAEAHNSPLHF. The CDR3 nucleotides read TGCGCCAGCAGTCCAAGATTAAGGGGGCTAGGAGCTGAAGCCCATAATTCACCCCTCCACTTT.

The rearrangement uses TRBV4-1 and TRBJ2-3; D remains ambiguous. Per germline, CDR1 MGHRA and CDR2 YSYEKL. Trimming stripped 1 base from V and 8 bases from J, with 10 bases between. CDR3 length: 13 amino acids. CDR3 DNA: TGCGCCAGCAGCCAAGGTCACCCGGGTACGCAGTATTTT. This translates into CASSQGHPGTQYF.

The V gene is TRBV5-8, the J gene TRBJ1-5; D is unresolved. There are 15 residues in the CDR3. The germline V gene has CDR1 SGHTS and CDR2 YDEGEE. Trimming removed 2 bases from V and 4 bases from J, with 13 bases in between. The chain's CDR3 is CASSLIRSTNQPQHF. The CDR3 coding sequence is TGTGCCAGCAGCTTAATAAGAAGTACAAATCAGCCCCAGCATTTT. The full variable domain, completed using reference TRBV5-8 and TRBJ1-5, is EAGVTQSPTHLIKTRGQQATLRCSPISGHTSVYWYQQALGLGLQFLLWYDEGEERNRGNFPPRFSGRQFPNYSSELNVNALELEDSALYLCASSLIRSTNQPQHFGDGTRLSIL.

A word on this clone: Other DNA sequences in the sample encode the same CDR3. The chain combines TRBV2 with TRBJ1-2; D possibly corresponds to TRBD1 (6 bases). Trimming pared 3 bases from V and 6 bases from J, leaving 8 bases between. The CDR3 loop spans 12 amino acids. CDR1 is SNHLY and CDR2 is FYNNEI in the germline V gene. CDR3 region: CASSDHRDGYTF. The CDR3 DNA reads TGTGCCAGCAGTGACCACAGGGATGGCTACACCTTC. The entire variable domain, with the rest obtained from reference TRBV2 and TRBJ1-2, is as follows: EPEVTQTPSHQVTQMGQEVILRCVPISNHLYFYWYRQILGQKVEFLVSFYNNEISEKSEIFDDQFSVERPDGSNFTLKIRSTKLEDSAMYFCASSDHRDGYTFGSGTRLTVV.

This sequence joins TRBV6-1 and TRBJ2-6; the D gene is possibly TRBD1 (6 bases). The CDR3 runs 15 residues. V shed 7 bases and J shed 2 bases, with 12 bases lying between them. Germline V gene data show CDR1 as MNHNS and CDR2 as SASEGT. The CDR3 sequence is CASIGKGAGANVLTF. DNA of the CDR3: TGTGCCAGCATCGGGAAGGGGGCTGGGGCCAACGTCCTGACTTTC.

The chain couples TRBV5-1 to TRBJ2-2, with D hard to call. CDR1 and CDR2 (germline): SGHRS, YFSETQ. Deletions cut 0 bases from V and 2 bases from J, with 8 bases between. This CDR3 spans 15 amino acids. CDR3 sequence (DNA): TGCGCCAGCAGCTTGGGCTACTCTAACACCGGGGAGCTGTTTTTT. It codes for CASSLGYSNTGELFF.

The chain couples TRBV18 to TRBJ1-2; D not resolved. V gave up 6 bases and J gave up 4 bases, with 18 bases separating them. Germline V gene sequence: CDR1 KGHSH, CDR2 LQKENI. This CDR3 comprises 15 residues. In DNA form, the CDR3 reads TGTGCCAGCTCCCCTAACTTGGACTCAGGCTATGGCTACACCTTC. The encoded protein is CASSPNLDSGYGYTF.

On this clone: The same CDR3 also results from other DNA sequences found in this sample. The chain couples TRBV7-9 to TRBJ1-2, with D hard to call. V dropped 2 bases and J dropped 7 bases, with 8 bases sitting between them. The CDR3 is made up of 12 amino acids. Looked up from germline, CDR1 is SEHNR and CDR2 is FQNEAQ (reference sequence). In DNA form, the CDR3 reads TGTGCCAGCAGCTTACGGGGAGGTGGCTACACCTTC. Translation gives CASSLRGGGYTF.

The chain uses TRBV29-1 and TRBJ2-1; TRBD1 agrees at 7 bases. The CDR3 consists of 14 residues. V gave up 4 bases and J gave up 3 bases; unmatched junction bases: 6. Per germline, CDR1 SQVTM and CDR2 ANQGSEA. The CDR3 region is CSVGWGQSYNEQFF. In DNA, the CDR3 is TGCAGCGTTGGGTGGGGACAGAGCTACAATGAGCAGTTCTTC.

The chain is built from TRBV7-9 and TRBJ2-6, with D perhaps TRBD2 (5 bases). Per germline, CDR1 SEHNR and CDR2 FQNEAQ (reference sequence). The V end lost 4 bases, the J end lost 0 bases, and 13 bases lay between the germline ends. The CDR3 sequence is 17 residues long. DNA for the CDR3: TGTGCCAGCAGCTCGAAAAGGGAGCTCTCTGGGGCCAACGTCCTGACTTTC. This codes for CASSSKRELSGANVLTF.